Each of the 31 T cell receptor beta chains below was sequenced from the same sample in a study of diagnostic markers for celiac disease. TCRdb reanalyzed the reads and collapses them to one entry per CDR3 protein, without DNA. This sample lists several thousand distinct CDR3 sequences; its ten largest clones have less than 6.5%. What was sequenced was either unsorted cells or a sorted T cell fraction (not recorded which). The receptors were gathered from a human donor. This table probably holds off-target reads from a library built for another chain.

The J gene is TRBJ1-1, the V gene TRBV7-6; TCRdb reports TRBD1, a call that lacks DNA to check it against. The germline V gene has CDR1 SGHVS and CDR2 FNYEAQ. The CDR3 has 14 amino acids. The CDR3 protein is CASSPYTGETEAFF.

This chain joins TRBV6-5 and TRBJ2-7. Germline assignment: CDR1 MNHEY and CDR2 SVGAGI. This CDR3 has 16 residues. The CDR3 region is CASSKDGSYFSYEQYF.

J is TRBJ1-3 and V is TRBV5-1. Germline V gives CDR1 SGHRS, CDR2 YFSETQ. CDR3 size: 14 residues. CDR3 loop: CASSWGTSGNTIYF. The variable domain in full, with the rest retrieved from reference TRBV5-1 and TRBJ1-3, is KAGVTQTPRYLIKTRGQQVTLSCSPISGHRSVSWYQQTPGQGLQFLFEYFSETQRNKGNFPGRFSGRQFSNSRSEMNVSTLELGDSALYLCASSWGTSGNTIYFGEGSWLTVV.

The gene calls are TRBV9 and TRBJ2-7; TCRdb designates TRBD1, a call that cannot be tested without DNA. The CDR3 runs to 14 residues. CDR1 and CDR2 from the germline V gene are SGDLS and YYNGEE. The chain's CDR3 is CASNPGARSGEQYF.

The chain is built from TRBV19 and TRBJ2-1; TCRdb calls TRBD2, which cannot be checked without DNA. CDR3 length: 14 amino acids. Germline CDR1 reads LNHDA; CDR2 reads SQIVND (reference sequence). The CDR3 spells CASSIGTLRGEQFF.

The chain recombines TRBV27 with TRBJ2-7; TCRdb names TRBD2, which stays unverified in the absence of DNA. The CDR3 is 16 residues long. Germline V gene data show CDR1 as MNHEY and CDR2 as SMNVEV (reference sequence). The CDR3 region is CASSPEAGITPYEQYF.

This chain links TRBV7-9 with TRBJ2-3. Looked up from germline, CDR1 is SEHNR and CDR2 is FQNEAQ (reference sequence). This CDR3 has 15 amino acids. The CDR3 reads CASSFVRASTDTQYF.

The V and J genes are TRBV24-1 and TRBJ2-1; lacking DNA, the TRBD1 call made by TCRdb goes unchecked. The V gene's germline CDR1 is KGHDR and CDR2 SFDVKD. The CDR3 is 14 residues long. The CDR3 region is CATSEPGQSNEQFF.

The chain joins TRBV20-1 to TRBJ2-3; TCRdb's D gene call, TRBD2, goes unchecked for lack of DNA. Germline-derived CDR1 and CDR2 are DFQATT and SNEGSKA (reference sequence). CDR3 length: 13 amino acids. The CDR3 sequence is CSATSGLTDTQYF.

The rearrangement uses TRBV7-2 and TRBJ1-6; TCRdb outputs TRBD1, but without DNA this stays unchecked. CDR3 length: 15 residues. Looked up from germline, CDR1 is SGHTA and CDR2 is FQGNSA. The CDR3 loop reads CASSRDSSYNSPLHF.

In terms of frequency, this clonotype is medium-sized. The chain's CDR3 is CASIRINRAEAFF. V is TRBV6-1 and J is TRBJ1-1; the D call from TCRdb, TRBD1, cannot be confirmed without DNA. This CDR3 has 13 residues. Germline V gene sequence: CDR1 MNHNS, CDR2 SASEGT.

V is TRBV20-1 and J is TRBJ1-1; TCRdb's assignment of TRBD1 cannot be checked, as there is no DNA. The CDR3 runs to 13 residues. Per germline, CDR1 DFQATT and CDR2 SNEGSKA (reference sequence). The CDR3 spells CSAHRYRDTEAFF.

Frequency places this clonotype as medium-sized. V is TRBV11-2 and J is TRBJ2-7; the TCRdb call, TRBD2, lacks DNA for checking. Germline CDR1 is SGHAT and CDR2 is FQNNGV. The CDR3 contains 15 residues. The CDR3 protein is CASSLDRLAVQGQYF.

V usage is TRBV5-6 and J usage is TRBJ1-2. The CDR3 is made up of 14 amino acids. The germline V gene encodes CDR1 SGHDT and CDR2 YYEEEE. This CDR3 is CASSLAPALGGYTF. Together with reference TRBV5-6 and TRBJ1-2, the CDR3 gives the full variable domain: DAGVTQSPTHLIKTRGQQVTLRCSPKSGHDTVSWYQQALGQGPQFIFQYYEEEERQRGNFPDRFSGHQFPNYSSELNVNALLLGDSALYLCASSLAPALGGYTFGSGTRLTVV.

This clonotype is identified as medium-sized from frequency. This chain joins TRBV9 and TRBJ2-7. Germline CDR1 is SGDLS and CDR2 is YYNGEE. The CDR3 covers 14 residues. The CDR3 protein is CASSVGDSIYEQYF.

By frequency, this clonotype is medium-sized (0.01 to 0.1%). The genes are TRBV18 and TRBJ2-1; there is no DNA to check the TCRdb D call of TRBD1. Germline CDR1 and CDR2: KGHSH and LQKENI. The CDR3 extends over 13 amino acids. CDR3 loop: CASSPRDSNEQFF.

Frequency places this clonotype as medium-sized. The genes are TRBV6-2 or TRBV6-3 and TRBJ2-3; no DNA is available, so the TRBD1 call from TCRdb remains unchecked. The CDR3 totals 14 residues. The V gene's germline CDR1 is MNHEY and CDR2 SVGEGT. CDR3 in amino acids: CASRPGTTRDTQYF.

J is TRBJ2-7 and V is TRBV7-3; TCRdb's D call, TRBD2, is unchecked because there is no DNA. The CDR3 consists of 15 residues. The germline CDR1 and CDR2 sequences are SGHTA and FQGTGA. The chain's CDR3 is CASSLIGGLAGEQYF. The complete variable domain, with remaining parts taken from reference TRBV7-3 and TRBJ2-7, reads GAGVSQTPSNKVTEKGKYVELRCDPISGHTALYWYRQSLGQGPEFLIYFQGTGAADDSGLPNDRFFAVRPEGSVSTLKIQRTERGDSAVYLCASSLIGGLAGEQYFGPGTRLTVT.

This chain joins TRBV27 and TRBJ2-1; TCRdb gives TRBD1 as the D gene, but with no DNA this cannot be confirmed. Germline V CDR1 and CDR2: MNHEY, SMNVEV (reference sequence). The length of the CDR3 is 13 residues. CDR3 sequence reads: CASRLGGVNEQFF.

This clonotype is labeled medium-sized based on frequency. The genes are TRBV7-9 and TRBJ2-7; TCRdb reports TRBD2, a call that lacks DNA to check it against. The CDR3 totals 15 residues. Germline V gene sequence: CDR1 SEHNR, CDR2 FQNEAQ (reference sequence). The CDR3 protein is CASSFGLAGAHEQYF.

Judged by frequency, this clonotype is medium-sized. CDR3: CATSGASASYEQYF. The rearrangement links TRBV24-1 to TRBJ2-7; TCRdb designates TRBD2, a call that cannot be tested without DNA. Germline assignment: CDR1 KGHDR and CDR2 SFDVKD. The CDR3 has 14 residues.

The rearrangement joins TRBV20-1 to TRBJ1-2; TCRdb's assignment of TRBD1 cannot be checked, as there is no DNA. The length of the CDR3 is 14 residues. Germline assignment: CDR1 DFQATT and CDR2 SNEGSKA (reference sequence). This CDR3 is CSARDPRGFYGYTF.

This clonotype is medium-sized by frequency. CDR3 sequence reads: CASISTEFGAFF. This sequence joins TRBV27 and TRBJ1-1; TCRdb's D call of TRBD1 is untestable without DNA. Per germline, CDR1 MNHEY and CDR2 SMNVEV (reference sequence). The CDR3 runs to 12 residues.

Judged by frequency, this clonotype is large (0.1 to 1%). CDR3 sequence: CASSPDPYTGYTF. The chain has TRBV7-2 and TRBJ1-2; TCRdb indicates TRBD1, and absent DNA this call remains unverified. The V gene's germline CDR1 is SGHTA and CDR2 FQGNSA. The CDR3 is 13 amino acids.

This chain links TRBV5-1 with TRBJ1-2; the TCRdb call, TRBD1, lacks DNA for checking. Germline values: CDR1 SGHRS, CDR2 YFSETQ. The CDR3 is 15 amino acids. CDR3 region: CASSFGGDSFYGYTF.

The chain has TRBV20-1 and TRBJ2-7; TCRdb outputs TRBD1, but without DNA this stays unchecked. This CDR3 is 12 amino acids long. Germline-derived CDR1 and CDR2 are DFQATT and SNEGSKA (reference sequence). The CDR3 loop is CSAWQGGYEQYF.

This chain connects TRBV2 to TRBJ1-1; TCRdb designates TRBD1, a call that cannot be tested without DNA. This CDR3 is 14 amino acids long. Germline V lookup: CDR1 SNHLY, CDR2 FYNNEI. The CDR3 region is CASSGTGGRTEAFF.

CDR3 region: CSARDWGSRWGYTF. This chain uses TRBV20-1 with TRBJ1-2; TCRdb picks TRBD1, but there is no DNA to check that call. The CDR3 runs 14 residues. The germline CDR1 and CDR2 sequences are DFQATT and SNEGSKA (reference sequence).

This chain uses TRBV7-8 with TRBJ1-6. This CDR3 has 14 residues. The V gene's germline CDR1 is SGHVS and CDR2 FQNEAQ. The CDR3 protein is CASSLVEWNSPLHF. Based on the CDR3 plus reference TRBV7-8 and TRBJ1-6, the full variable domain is GAGVSQSPRYKVAKRGQDVALRCDPISGHVSLFWYQQALGQGPEFLTYFQNEAQLDKSGLPSDRFFAERPEGSVSTLKIQRTQQEDSAVYLCASSLVEWNSPLHFGNGTRLTVT.

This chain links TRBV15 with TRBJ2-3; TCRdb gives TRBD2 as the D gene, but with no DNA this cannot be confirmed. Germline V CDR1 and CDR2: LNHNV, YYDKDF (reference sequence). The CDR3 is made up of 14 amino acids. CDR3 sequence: CATSGDGPSDTQYF.

CDR3 in amino acids: CSAATSGSINEQFF. The chain combines TRBV20-1 with TRBJ2-1; TCRdb proposes TRBD2, but this gene call is untestable without DNA. Germline V lookup: CDR1 DFQATT, CDR2 SNEGSKA (reference sequence). The CDR3 sequence is 14 residues long.